A single sample gave rise to the 13 T cell receptor beta chains below, sequenced in a study of T-cell memory formation after mild COVID-19. TCRdb ran MiXCR on the 5' RACE reads and lists one entry per CDR3 protein. The sample lists approximately 480,000 distinct CDR3 sequences, 15% to 20% occurring once. Material for sequencing was PBMCs or a T cell subset sorted from them (not recorded which). The source is an adult woman who had mild COVID-19 (a few samples of this study predate the infection). Cell type and time point are not known.

With respect to this clonotype: One junction end disagrees with the germline gene, perhaps due to a read error. The chain employs TRBV12-3 or TRBV12-4 and TRBJ2-1; no clear D. The CDR3 totals 12 residues. The CDR3 DNA reads as TGTGCCAGCAGTTTATCGGTTGATGAGAAGTTCTTC. This encodes CASSLSVDEKFF.

The J gene is TRBJ2-1, the V gene TRBV7-2; the match to TRBD2 covers 10 bases. CDR1 and CDR2 (germline): SGHTA, FQGNSA. The CDR3 contains 16 residues. V lost 5 bases, J lost 5 bases, and 9 bases stayed unmatched. The CDR3 DNA reads as TGTGCCAGCAGCCACGGGTTAGCGGGGGGAAACAATGAGCAGTTCTTC. Translating gives CASSHGLAGGNNEQFF.

This clonotype was picked up a small number of times. The CDR3 sequence is CASTGWTGGNTGELFF. CDR3 nucleotides: TGTGCCAGTACCGGTTGGACAGGGGGGAACACCGGGGAGCTGTTTTTT. The chain employs TRBV19 and TRBJ2-2; 10 bases match TRBD1. Germline V lookup: CDR1 LNHDA, CDR2 SQIVND (reference sequence). With V trimmed by 7 bases and J by 1 base, 6 bases remained unmatched. This CDR3 comprises 16 residues.

The chain has TRBV6-2 or TRBV6-3 and TRBJ2-1, with D perhaps matching TRBD1 (6 bases). This CDR3 spans 15 amino acids. Germline CDR1 reads MNHEY; CDR2 reads SVGEGT. V lost 6 bases, J lost 4 bases, and 16 bases lay in between. The CDR3 nucleotides read TGTGCCAGCAGCCCACAGGGTATTGGGTACAATGAGCAGTTCTTC. This sequence encodes CASSPQGIGYNEQFF.

This clonotype has more than one count but fewer than ten. This chain uses TRBV5-1 with TRBJ2-1, with 8 nucleotides matching TRBD2. Germline V CDR1 and CDR2: SGHRS, YFSETQ. The J segment lost 2 bases and the V segment lost 7 bases, leaving 8 bases of the junction unmatched. This CDR3 is built from 15 residues. The CDR3 sequence: CASLPAGDPYNEQFF. The CDR3 DNA reads as TGCGCCAGCCTACCAGCGGGAGACCCCTACAATGAGCAGTTCTTC. Variable domain in full (rest from reference TRBV5-1 and TRBJ2-1): KAGVTQTPRYLIKTRGQQVTLSCSPISGHRSVSWYQQTPGQGLQFLFEYFSETQRNKGNFPGRFSGRQFSNSRSEMNVSTLELGDSALYLCASLPAGDPYNEQFFGPGTRLTVL.

This chain links TRBV5-1 with TRBJ2-5; TRBD2 aligns across 9 bases. The CDR3 is made up of 16 amino acids. Germline V gene sequence: CDR1 SGHRS, CDR2 YFSETQ. V gave up 4 bases and J gave up 1 base; unmatched junction bases: 8. The CDR3 reads CASSLGAGGSQETQYF. The CDR3 nucleotides read TGCGCCAGCAGCCTCGGGGCGGGAGGGAGCCAAGAGACCCAGTACTTC.

This chain uses TRBV9 with TRBJ2-3, with a tentative D call TRBD2 (5 bases). Germline V gives CDR1 SGDLS, CDR2 YYNGEE. This CDR3 spans 13 amino acids. Trimming took off 0 bases at V and 8 bases at J, with 10 bases between the two ends. In nucleotides, the CDR3 is TGTGCCAGCAGCGTAGAGGCAGAGGGTACGCAGTATTTT. Translation gives CASSVEAEGTQYF.

V gene TRBV2 combines with J gene TRBJ1-5; TRBD1 is a possible D gene (6 bases). This CDR3 is built from 15 residues. The V and J ends lost 4 bases and 3 bases respectively, with 13 bases between them. Germline V lookup: CDR1 SNHLY, CDR2 FYNNEI. In DNA form, the CDR3 reads TGTGCCAGCAGTGTAGGAGGGGGGAACAATCAGCCCCAGCATTTT. This sequence encodes CASSVGGGNNQPQHF. The variable domain in full, completed from reference TRBV2 and TRBJ1-5, reads EPEVTQTPSHQVTQMGQEVILRCVPISNHLYFYWYRQILGQKVEFLVSFYNNEISEKSEIFDDQFSVERPDGSNFTLKIRSTKLEDSAMYFCASSVGGGNNQPQHFGDGTRLSIL.

This chain joins TRBV27 and TRBJ1-5, with 9 bases identical to TRBD1. The CDR3 covers 16 residues. From germline, CDR1 is MNHEY and CDR2 SMNVEV (reference sequence). Trimming at V came to 5 bases and at J to 0 bases, leaving 5 bases not matched to a gene. The CDR3 loop reads CASSLGTGNSNQPQHF. In DNA form, the CDR3 reads TGTGCCAGCAGTCTAGGGACAGGGAATAGCAATCAGCCCCAGCATTTT.

The chain has TRBV12-3 or TRBV12-4 and TRBJ1-5; TRBD1 is a possible D gene (6 bases). The CDR3 loop spans 13 amino acids. Trimming pared 5 bases from V and 5 bases from J, leaving 10 bases between. The CDR3 DNA follows: TGTGCCAGCAGTCGGGAGGGGGATCAGCCCCAGCATTTT. Its protein product is CASSREGDQPQHF.

The genes are TRBV12-3 or TRBV12-4 and TRBJ1-5; D is uncertain. With 4 bases removed from V and 0 bases from J, the gap between germline ends came to 7 bases. This CDR3 is 14 amino acids long. CDR3 residues: CASSSGISNQPQHF. The DNA of the CDR3 is TGTGCCAGCAGTTCCGGGATTAGCAATCAGCCCCAGCATTTT.

This chain joins TRBV7-2 and TRBJ1-2; D ambiguous. The CDR3 length is 16 residues. Looked up from germline, CDR1 is SGHTA and CDR2 is FQGNSA. Trimming removed 2 bases from V and 0 bases from J, with 13 bases in between. DNA of the CDR3: TGTGCCAGCAGCTTACGAGGTGTCGGTGCTAACTATGGCTACACCTTC. The encoded protein is CASSLRGVGANYGYTF.

This clonotype has just a few counts. The chain combines TRBV4-1 with TRBJ2-7; D remains unclear. Trimming left V 0 bases short and J 4 bases short, with 7 bases between. The CDR3 spans 13 residues. CDR1 MGHRA and CDR2 YSYEKL come from the germline V gene. DNA for the CDR3: TGCGCCAGCAGCCAAGATTCTGGATACGAGCAGTACTTC. Encoded protein: CASSQDSGYEQYF.